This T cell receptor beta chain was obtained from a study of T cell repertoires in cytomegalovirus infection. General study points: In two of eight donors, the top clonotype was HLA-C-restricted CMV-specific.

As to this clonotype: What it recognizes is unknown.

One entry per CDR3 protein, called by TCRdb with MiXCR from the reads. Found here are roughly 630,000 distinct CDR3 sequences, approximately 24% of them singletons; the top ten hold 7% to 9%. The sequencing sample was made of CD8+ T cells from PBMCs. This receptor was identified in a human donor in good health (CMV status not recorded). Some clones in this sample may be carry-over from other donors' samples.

In nucleotides, the CDR3 is TGCAGCGTTGAAGATCCGGGGGGAATAGGGTACAATGAGCAGTTCTTC. Translating it yields CSVEDPGGIGYNEQFF. This chain joins TRBV29-1 and TRBJ2-1; 7 bases line up with TRBD2. With V trimmed by 0 bases and J by 4 bases, 9 bases remained unmatched. The CDR3 totals 16 residues. Germline V gene data show CDR1 as SQVTM and CDR2 as ANQGSEA.